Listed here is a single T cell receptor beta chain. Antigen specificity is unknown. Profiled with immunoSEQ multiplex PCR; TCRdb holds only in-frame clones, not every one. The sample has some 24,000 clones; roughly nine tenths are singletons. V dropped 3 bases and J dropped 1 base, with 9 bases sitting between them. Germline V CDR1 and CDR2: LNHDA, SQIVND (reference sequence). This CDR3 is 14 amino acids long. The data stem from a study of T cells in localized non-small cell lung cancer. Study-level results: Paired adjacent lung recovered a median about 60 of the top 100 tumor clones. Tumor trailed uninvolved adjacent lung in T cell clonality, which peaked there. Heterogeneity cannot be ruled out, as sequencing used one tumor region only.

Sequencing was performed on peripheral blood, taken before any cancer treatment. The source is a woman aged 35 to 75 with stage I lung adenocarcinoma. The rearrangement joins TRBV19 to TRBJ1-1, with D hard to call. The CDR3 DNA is TGTGCCAGTAGTATTGGAGGACCGAACACTGAAGCTTTCTTT. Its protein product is CASSIGGPNTEAFF.